The 5 T cell receptor beta chains given below trace back to one sample, sequenced in a study of PD-1 blockade in mismatch repair-deficient tumors. Produced via immunoSEQ multiplex PCR; TCRdb's table is partial and in-frame only. The repertoire holds 85,000 to 130,000 clones, with roughly four fifths as singletons. The specimen comprised peripheral blood, sampled about eight months after starting pembrolizumab. These receptors were collected from an adult with mismatch repair-deficient cancer.

The gene calls are TRBV6-1 and TRBJ2-7, with 7 bases that match TRBD1. There are 13 residues in the CDR3. Germline lookup yields CDR1 MNHNS and CDR2 SASEGT. Trimming at V came to 6 bases and at J to 1 base, leaving 3 bases not matched to a gene. For the CDR3, the DNA is TGTGCCAGCAGACGACAGGGATCCTACGAGCAGTACTTC. It specifies CASRRQGSYEQYF.

The chain uses TRBV4-1 and TRBJ2-7; unclear D gene. The germline V and J ends were trimmed by 2 bases and 3 bases, with 14 bases remaining between them. The CDR3 sequence is 15 residues long. The germline CDR1 and CDR2 sequences are MGHRA and YSYEKL. CDR3 in DNA: TGCGCCAGCAGCCAAAGGCCTAGTTGGAACTACGAGCAGTACTTC. The encoded protein is CASSQRPSWNYEQYF.

V is TRBV27 and J is TRBJ1-2, with 11 bases fitting TRBD1. The CDR3 covers 16 residues. V shed 6 bases, J shed 4 bases, and the junction held 10 bases outside the gene matches. Germline V gene data show CDR1 as MNHEY and CDR2 as SMNVEV (reference sequence). The CDR3 coding sequence is TGTGCCAGCAGGGGATCCGGGACAGGGGGTACCTATGGCTACACCTTC. Protein product: CASRGSGTGGTYGYTF.

CDR3 in amino acids: CASSEGQGDNQPQHF. CDR3 bases: TGTGCCAGCAGTGAAGGGCAGGGTGACAATCAGCCCCAGCATTTT. The V and J genes are TRBV2 and TRBJ1-5; TRBD1 is a possible D gene (5 bases). The ends were cut back, 1 base at V and 3 bases at J, with 10 bases in the middle. Per germline, CDR1 SNHLY and CDR2 FYNNEI. This CDR3 comprises 15 residues.

V and J are TRBV27 and TRBJ1-1, with a possible D match to TRBD1 (5 bases). The CDR3 covers 13 residues. The V end was cut by 3 bases, the J end by 6 bases, with 11 bases between. CDR1 and CDR2 from the germline V gene are MNHEY and SMNVEV (reference sequence). The CDR3 loop is CASSFRGRAEAFF. CDR3 nucleotides: TGTGCCAGCAGTTTTAGGGGCCGGGCTGAAGCTTTCTTT.